The clone carrying this T cell receptor (beta chain) was detected once. The data were produced by immunoSEQ multiplex PCR, yet TCRdb's version contains in-frame clones alone and is incomplete. This sample has about 160,000 clones, with more than 75% found just once. The sample is drawn from a study of blood T cell repertoires in COVID-19. At the level of the study: Samples came from the United States, Italy and Spain, spanning acute and convalescent COVID-19.

V lost 3 bases, J lost 0 bases, and 9 bases lay in between. This CDR3 region has 15 residues. Germline V gene data show CDR1 as LNHDA and CDR2 as SQIVND (reference sequence). The TCR comes from a woman in her forties or fifties who had recovered from COVID-19. Material for sequencing was PBMCs or T cells enriched from blood (not recorded which). This rearrangement joins TRBV19 to TRBJ2-1, with D possibly TRBD2 on 6 matching bases. The CDR3 nucleotides are TGTGCCAGTAGTATTTTGGGGGGCTCCTACAATGAGCAGTTCTTC. It encodes CASSILGGSYNEQFF.